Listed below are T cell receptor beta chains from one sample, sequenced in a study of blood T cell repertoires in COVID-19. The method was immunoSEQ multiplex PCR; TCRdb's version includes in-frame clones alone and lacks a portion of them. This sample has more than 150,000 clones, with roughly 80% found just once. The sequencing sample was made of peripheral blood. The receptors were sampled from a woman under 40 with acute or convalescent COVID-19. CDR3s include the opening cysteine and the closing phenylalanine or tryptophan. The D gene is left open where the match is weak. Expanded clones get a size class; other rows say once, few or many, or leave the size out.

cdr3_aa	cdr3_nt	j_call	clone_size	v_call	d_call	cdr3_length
CASSEPGVRTEAFF	TGTGCCAGCAGTGAACCAGGGGTTAGGACTGAAGCTTTCTTT	TRBJ1-1	-	TRBV25-1	-	14
CASSYPRGRTYNEQFF	TGTGCCAGCAGTTACCCCAGGGGGCGTACCTACAATGAGCAGTTCTTC	TRBJ2-1	-	TRBV6-2/TRBV6-3	TRBD1	16
CASSATGTSYEQYF	TGCGCCAGCAGCGCAACAGGGACCTCCTACGAGCAGTACTTC	TRBJ2-7	-	TRBV5-1	-	14
CASSSPFKRPNYGYTF	TGTGCCAGCAGCTCACCTTTTAAGAGGCCTAACTATGGCTACACCTTC	TRBJ1-2	once	TRBV3-1/TRBV3-2	-	16
CASRDSADTQYF	TGTGCCAGCAGGGACTCGGCAGATACGCAGTATTTT	TRBJ2-3	-	TRBV6-5	-	12
CSVDRTEAFF	TGCAGCGTTGACCGGACTGAAGCTTTCTTT	TRBJ1-1	few	TRBV29-1	-	10
CSASVQGGSYNEQFF	TGCAGTGCTAGTGTACAGGGGGGCTCCTACAATGAGCAGTTCTTC	TRBJ2-1	-	TRBV20-1	TRBD1	15
CASSLVRAVDGYTF	TGTGCCAGCAGCTTAGTCAGGGCAGTTGATGGCTACACCTTC	TRBJ1-2	-	TRBV11-2	-	14
CSVVYLSGGKSSYNEQFF	TGCAGCGTTGTATATCTTAGCGGGGGGAAAAGCTCCTACAATGAGCAGTTCTTC	TRBJ2-1	-	TRBV29-1	TRBD2	18
CASSRQKRGTEAFF	TGTGCCAGCAGTCGGCAGAAAAGGGGGACTGAAGCTTTCTTT	TRBJ1-1	-	TRBV27	-	14
CASSLRAQPQHF	TGTGCCAGCAGCTTGAGAGCTCAGCCCCAGCATTTT	TRBJ1-5	-	TRBV5-6	-	12
CASSPGTGVNEKLFF	TGTGCCAGCAGCCCCGGGACAGGGGTTAATGAAAAACTGTTTTTT	TRBJ1-4	-	TRBV7-9	TRBD1	15
CATSDRETQYF	TGTGCCACCAGTGATCGAGAGACCCAGTACTTC	TRBJ2-5	-	TRBV24-1	-	11